This T cell receptor beta chain was sequenced during a study of blood T cell repertoires in COVID-19. Study overall: Both acute and convalescent COVID-19 samples were obtained from the United States, Italy and Spain.

Source study methods: Scientists estimated how many nucleated cells there were by amplifying reference gene primers. Method: immunoSEQ multiplex PCR; TCRdb's copy keeps in-frame clones and lacks some. That table is the source of V, J and clone size, and D and trimming were worked out from the DNA. The sample consists of about 29,000 clones, around 80% of them appearing once. Source material: peripheral blood. This receptor was identified in a woman aged 65 to 85 with acute or convalescent COVID-19.

In DNA, the CDR3 is TGTGCCAGCTCACCAGACAGGGGTGGGTCACCCCTCCACTTT. Translating gives CASSPDRGGSPLHF. The rearrangement joins TRBV18 to TRBJ1-6; 8 bases align to TRBD1. In germline, CDR1 is KGHSH, CDR2 LQKENI. V was pared by 2 bases and J by 10 bases, with 4 bases of the junction left unmatched. The CDR3 sequence is 14 residues long.